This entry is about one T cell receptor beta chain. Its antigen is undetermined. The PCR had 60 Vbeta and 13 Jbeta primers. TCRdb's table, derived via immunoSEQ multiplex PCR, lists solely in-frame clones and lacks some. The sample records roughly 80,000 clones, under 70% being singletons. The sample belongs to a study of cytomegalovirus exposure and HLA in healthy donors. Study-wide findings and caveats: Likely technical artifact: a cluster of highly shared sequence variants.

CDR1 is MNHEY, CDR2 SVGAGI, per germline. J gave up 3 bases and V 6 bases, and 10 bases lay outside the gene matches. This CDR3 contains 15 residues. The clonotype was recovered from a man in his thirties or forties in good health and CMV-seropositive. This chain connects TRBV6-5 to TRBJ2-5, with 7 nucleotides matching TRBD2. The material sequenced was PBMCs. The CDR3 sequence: CASSPGGSVEETQYF. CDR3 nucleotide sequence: TGTGCCAGCAGCCCGGGGGGTTCGGTAGAAGAGACCCAGTACTTC.